The text below deals with one T cell receptor (beta chain). This table comes from immunoSEQ multiplex PCR, and its TCRdb copy is limited to in-frame clones, with some not included. The sample records 70,000 or so clones, around 80% being singletons. The CDR3 sequence is 15 residues long. The V end lost 5 bases, the J end lost 1 base, and 14 bases lay between the germline ends. Germline values: CDR1 MNHNY, CDR2 SVGAGI (reference sequence). This entry comes from a study of blood T cell repertoires in COVID-19. Across the study: Samples of COVID-19 (acute and convalescent) were obtained from the United States, Italy and Spain.

J is TRBJ1-2 and V is TRBV6-6; possibly TRBD1 for D (6 bases). This TCR came from a human donor in a cohort sampled during active COVID-19. Sequencing was carried out using peripheral blood. CDR3 region: CASSPWEGGNYGYTF. CDR3 nucleotide sequence: TGTGCCAGCAGTCCCTGGGAAGGGGGTAACTATGGCTACACCTTC.